The present T cell receptor (beta chain) was sequenced within a study of blood T cell repertoires in COVID-19. Study context: In each case, the material was cDNA or gDNA derived from T cells, B-cell-depleted T cells, or PBMCs.

In its sample, this clone was seen once. In the source study's methods: Cell counts per sample came from amplifying reference gene primers. Sequenced by immunoSEQ multiplex PCR; TCRdb stores in-frame clones only, minus some. V and J calls and clone size are as listed in that table; D and trimming were resolved from the DNA. This sample has about 340,000 clones, with more than 75% found just once. This CDR3 spans 13 amino acids. Trimming took 3 bases from V and 3 from J, leaving 6 bases between them. The source of this sequence is a woman in her late teens or twenties who had recovered from COVID-19. Sample: peripheral blood. V gene TRBV12-3 or TRBV12-4 combines with J gene TRBJ2-1, with D perhaps matching TRBD2 (5 bases). The CDR3: CASSFEGYNEQFF. The CDR3 nucleotides read TGTGCCAGCAGTTTTGAGGGCTACAATGAGCAGTTCTTC.